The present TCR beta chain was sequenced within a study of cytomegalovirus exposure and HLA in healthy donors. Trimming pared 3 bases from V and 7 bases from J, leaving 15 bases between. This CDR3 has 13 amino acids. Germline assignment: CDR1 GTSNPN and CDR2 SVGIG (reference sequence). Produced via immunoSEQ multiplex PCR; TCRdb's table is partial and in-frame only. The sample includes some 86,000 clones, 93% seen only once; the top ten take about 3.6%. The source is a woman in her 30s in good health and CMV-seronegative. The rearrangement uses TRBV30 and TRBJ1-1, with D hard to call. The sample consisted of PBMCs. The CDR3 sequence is CAWRVAGGLEAFF. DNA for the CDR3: TGTGCCTGGAGGGTGGCAGGTGGGCTTGAAGCTTTCTTT. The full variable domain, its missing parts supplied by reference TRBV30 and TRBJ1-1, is SQTIHQWPATLVQPVGSPLSLECTVEGTSNPNLYWYRQAAGRGLQLLFYSVGIGQISSEVPQNLSASRPQDRQFILSSKKLLLSDSGFYLCAWRVAGGLEAFFGQGTRLTVV.